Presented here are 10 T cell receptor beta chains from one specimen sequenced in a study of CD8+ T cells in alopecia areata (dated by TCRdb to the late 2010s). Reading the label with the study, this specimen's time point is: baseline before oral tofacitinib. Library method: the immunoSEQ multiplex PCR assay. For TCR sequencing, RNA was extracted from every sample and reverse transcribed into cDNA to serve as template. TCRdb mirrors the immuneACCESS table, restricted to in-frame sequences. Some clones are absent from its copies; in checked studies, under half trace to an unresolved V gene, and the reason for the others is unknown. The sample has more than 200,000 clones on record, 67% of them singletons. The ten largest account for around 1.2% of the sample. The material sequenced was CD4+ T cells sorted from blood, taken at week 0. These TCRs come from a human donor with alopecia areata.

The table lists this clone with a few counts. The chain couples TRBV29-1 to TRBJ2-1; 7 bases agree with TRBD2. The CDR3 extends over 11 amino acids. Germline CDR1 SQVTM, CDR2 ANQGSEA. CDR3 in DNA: TGCAGTCCCAGGGAGGGCAATGAGCAGTTCTTC. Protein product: CSPREGNEQFF.

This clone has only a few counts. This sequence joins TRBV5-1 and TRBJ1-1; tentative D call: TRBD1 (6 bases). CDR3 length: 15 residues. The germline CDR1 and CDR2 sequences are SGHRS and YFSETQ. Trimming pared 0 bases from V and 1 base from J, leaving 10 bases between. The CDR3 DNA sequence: TGCGCCAGCAGCTTGGACAGGGCCTCGAACACTGAAGCTTTCTTT. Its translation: CASSLDRASNTEAFF.

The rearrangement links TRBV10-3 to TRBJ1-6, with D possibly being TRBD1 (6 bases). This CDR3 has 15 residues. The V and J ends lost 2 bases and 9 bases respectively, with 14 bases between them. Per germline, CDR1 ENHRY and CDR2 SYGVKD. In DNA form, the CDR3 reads TGTGCCATCAGTGAGATAACAGGGAAAGGTTCACCCCTCCACTTT. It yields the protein CAISEITGKGSPLHF.

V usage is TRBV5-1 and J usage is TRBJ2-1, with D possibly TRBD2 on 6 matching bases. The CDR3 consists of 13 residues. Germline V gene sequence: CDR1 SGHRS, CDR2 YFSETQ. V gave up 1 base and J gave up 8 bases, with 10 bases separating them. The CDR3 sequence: CASSLRGADEQFF. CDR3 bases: TGCGCCAGCAGCTTGCGCGGGGCCGATGAGCAGTTCTTC.

The CDR3 DNA reads as TGTGCCAGCAGCGTAGCTGAACATTCGGGTGCTTTCTTT. Its protein is CASSVAEHSGAFF. The rearrangement uses TRBV9 and TRBJ1-1, with D hard to call. V lost 0 bases, J lost 11 bases, and 14 bases lay in between. Germline V gene sequence: CDR1 SGDLS, CDR2 YYNGEE. This CDR3 is 13 amino acids long.

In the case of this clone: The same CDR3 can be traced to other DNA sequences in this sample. The CDR3 nucleotides read TGTGCCAGCAGCTTCAGGGATGGCTACACCTTC. It specifies CASSFRDGYTF. The rearrangement joins TRBV5-6 to TRBJ1-2, with D perhaps TRBD1 (5 bases). The ends were cut back, 2 bases at V and 6 bases at J, with 5 bases in the middle. The CDR3 is 11 amino acids. Germline V CDR1 and CDR2: SGHDT, YYEEEE.

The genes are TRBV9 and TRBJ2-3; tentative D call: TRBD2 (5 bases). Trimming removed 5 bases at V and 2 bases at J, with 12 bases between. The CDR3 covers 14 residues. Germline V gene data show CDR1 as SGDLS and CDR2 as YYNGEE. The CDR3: CASRPRDYTDTQYF. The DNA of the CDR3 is TGTGCCAGCAGACCTCGGGATTACACAGATACGCAGTATTTT.

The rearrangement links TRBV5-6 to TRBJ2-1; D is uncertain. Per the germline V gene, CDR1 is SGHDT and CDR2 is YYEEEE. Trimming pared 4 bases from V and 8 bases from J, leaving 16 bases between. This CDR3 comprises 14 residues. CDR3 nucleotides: TGTGCCAGCAGCGCTTACCCGGGCTCCGATGAGCAGTTCTTC. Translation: CASSAYPGSDEQFF.

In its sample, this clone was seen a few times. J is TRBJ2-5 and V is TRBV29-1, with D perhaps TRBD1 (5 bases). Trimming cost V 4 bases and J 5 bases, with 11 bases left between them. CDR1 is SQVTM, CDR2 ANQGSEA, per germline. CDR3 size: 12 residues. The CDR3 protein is CSVGPGLETQYF. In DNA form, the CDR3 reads TGCAGCGTTGGGCCAGGGCTTGAGACCCAGTACTTC.

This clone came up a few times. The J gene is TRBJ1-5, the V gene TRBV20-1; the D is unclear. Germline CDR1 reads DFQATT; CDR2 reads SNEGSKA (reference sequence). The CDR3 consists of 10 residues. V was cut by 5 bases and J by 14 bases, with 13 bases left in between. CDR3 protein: CSAPDVYEHF. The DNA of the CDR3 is TGCAGTGCTCCCGACGTGTACGAGCATTTT.